Presented here are 25 T cell receptor beta chains from one specimen sequenced in a study of blood T cells in healthy people across ages. Primers used in a second PCR of about 7 to 12 cycles were a sample-barcoded 5' primer and a J-beta primer mix. TCRdb recomputed calls from the 5' RACE reads with MiXCR, one row per CDR3 protein. The table has 1.2 million to 1.5 million distinct CDR3 sequences, approximately 59% seen once. The specimen was blood. These receptors came from a man between 18 and 29 years old in good health.

The table lists this clonotype with a few counts. This sequence joins TRBV7-2 and TRBJ1-4; D may be TRBD1 (6 bases). From germline, CDR1 is SGHTA and CDR2 FQGNSA. The V end was cut by 6 bases, the J end by 3 bases, with 11 bases between. This CDR3 spans 14 amino acids. This CDR3 is CASSPRGANEKLFF. DNA for the CDR3: TGTGCCAGCAGTCCCAGGGGAGCTAATGAAAAACTGTTTTTT.

This chain links TRBV27 with TRBJ2-1; TRBD2 matches at 13 bases. Germline-derived CDR1 and CDR2 are MNHEY and SMNVEV (reference sequence). The J segment lost 4 bases and the V segment lost 2 bases, leaving 5 bases of the junction unmatched. The CDR3 consists of 17 residues. CDR3 loop: CASSLIGLAGAYNEQFF. Written as DNA, the CDR3 is TGTGCCAGCAGTTTAATAGGACTAGCGGGGGCTTACAATGAGCAGTTCTTC.

The CDR3 DNA is TGTGCCATCAAAAACAGGGACGTCTCCTATAATTCACCCCTCCACTTT. Translating gives CAIKNRDVSYNSPLHF. V gene TRBV24-1 combines with J gene TRBJ1-6, with D perhaps matching TRBD1 (6 bases). Trimming took 11 bases from V and 0 from J, leaving 16 bases between them. Per the germline V gene, CDR1 is KGHDR and CDR2 is SFDVKD. This CDR3 has 16 amino acids.

This chain uses TRBV27 with TRBJ2-5; 9 positions match TRBD2. The CDR3 covers 15 residues. CDR1 and CDR2 from the germline V gene are MNHEY and SMNVEV (reference sequence). The V and J ends lost 4 bases and 11 bases, in that order; junction bases with no gene match: 14. The DNA of the CDR3 is TGTGCCAGCAGTTCGAGCCCAGCGGGAGGTAATGAGCAGTACTTC. It codes for CASSSSPAGGNEQYF.

This clonotype was observed a few times. A much more abundant neighbour one base away suggests this may be a read error. V and J are TRBV14 and TRBJ2-1; D unresolved. The germline V gene encodes CDR1 SGHDN and CDR2 FVKESK. This CDR3 is built from 14 residues. CDR3 sequence (DNA): TGTGCCAGCAGCCATTTAGCCTCCTTCAATGAGCAGTTCTTC. It codes for CASSHLASFNEQFF.

The CDR3 bases are TGTGCCAGCAGTGAAAGCTCACCCCTCCACTTT. It translates to CASSESSPLHF. The chain joins TRBV6-1 to TRBJ1-6; D unresolved. This CDR3 region has 11 residues. Per germline, CDR1 MNHNS and CDR2 SASEGT. V lost 2 bases and J 10 bases, leaving 3 bases between the germline ends.

CDR3 loop: CASSYTTGGEQFF. As DNA, the CDR3 is TGTGCCAGCAGTTATACCACAGGGGGCGAGCAGTTCTTC. The V call is TRBV12-3 or TRBV12-4, the J call TRBJ2-1; TRBD1 agrees at 9 bases. The CDR3 totals 13 residues. Trimming removed 4 bases from V and 10 bases from J; junction bases left unmatched: 5.

The chain couples TRBV20-1 to TRBJ2-7; TRBD1 might be the D (6 bases). The CDR3 covers 12 residues. The germline V and J ends were trimmed by 5 bases and 1 base, with 9 bases remaining between them. In germline, CDR1 is DFQATT, CDR2 SNEGSKA (reference sequence). This CDR3 reads CSARTESYEQYF. Here the CDR3 DNA reads TGCAGTGCTCGGACAGAATCCTACGAGCAGTACTTC.

This chain links TRBV11-2 with TRBJ2-1; D is perhaps TRBD1 (5 bases). Trimming took 5 bases from V and 0 from J, leaving 17 bases between them. Per germline, CDR1 SGHAT and CDR2 FQNNGV. The CDR3 is made up of 17 amino acids. CDR3 loop: CASSPIPRQNSYNEQFF. Written as DNA, the CDR3 is TGTGCCAGCAGCCCTATTCCACGACAGAACTCCTACAATGAGCAGTTCTTC.

The J gene is TRBJ2-1, the V gene TRBV28; 7 positions match TRBD2. In germline, CDR1 is MDHEN, CDR2 SYDVKM. The CDR3 loop spans 16 amino acids. J was trimmed by 5 bases and V by 6 bases; bases with no gene match: 13. CDR3 DNA: TGTGCCAGCAGCACTATCCCACTGGGGGGGGACAATGAGCAGTTCTTC. Protein: CASSTIPLGGDNEQFF.

The genes are TRBV7-9 and TRBJ2-3, with a weak D call TRBD1 (5 bases). The CDR3 is 15 residues long. Trimming stripped 8 bases from V and 5 bases from J, with 20 bases between. The germline CDR1 and CDR2 sequences are SEHNR and FQNEAQ (reference sequence). CDR3 nucleotide sequence: TGTGCCAGCGGGGTTCTGGGGCAATCGAGAGATACGCAGTATTTT. Its protein product is CASGVLGQSRDTQYF.

This clonotype was observed a few times. The chain is built from TRBV5-5 and TRBJ2-1; 9 bases line up with TRBD2. This CDR3 has 15 residues. Germline CDR1 reads SGHKS; CDR2 reads YYEKEE (reference sequence). Trimming removed 1 base from V and 6 bases from J; junction bases left unmatched: 5. Here the CDR3 reads CASSLTSSGVNEQFF. The CDR3 DNA reads as TGTGCCAGCAGCTTGACGTCTAGCGGGGTCAATGAGCAGTTCTTC.

The chain uses TRBV6-1 and TRBJ2-7, with 9 positions matching TRBD1. The CDR3 sequence is 13 residues long. Germline assignment: CDR1 MNHNS and CDR2 SASEGT. Trimming removed 5 bases from V and 7 bases from J; junction bases left unmatched: 6. The CDR3 sequence: CASSPGTGREQYF. The CDR3, as DNA: TGTGCCAGCAGTCCCGGGACAGGGCGAGAGCAGTACTTC.

This rearrangement joins TRBV3-1 to TRBJ2-5, with a weak D call TRBD2 (6 bases). This CDR3 has 15 residues. CDR1 LGHDT and CDR2 YNNKEL come from the germline V gene (reference sequence). V was pared by 6 bases and J by 2 bases, with 16 bases between. CDR3 region: CASSRLGVYQETQYF. CDR3 bases: TGTGCCAGCAGTCGACTAGGGGTTTATCAAGAGACCCAGTACTTC.

The genes are TRBV4-1 and TRBJ2-4; possibly TRBD1 for D (6 bases). Near its end, the DNA agrees better with TRBJ2-7, so the J call may be wrong. Germline CDR1 is MGHRA and CDR2 is YSYEKL. The CDR3 consists of 15 residues. The CDR3 loop is CASSQQATGAYEQYF. The CDR3 DNA reads TGCGCCAGCAGCCAACAAGCGACAGGAGCCTACGAGCAGTACTTC.

V is TRBV12-3 or TRBV12-4 and J is TRBJ2-7; TRBD2 matches 8 bases. V lost 3 bases to trimming and J lost 6 bases; unmatched junction nucleotides: 10. The CDR3 runs to 15 residues. In nucleotides, the CDR3 is TGTGCCAGCAGTTTTCGGAGCGGGAGTTTCGGCGAGCAGTACTTC. This sequence encodes CASSFRSGSFGEQYF.

This chain links TRBV7-9 with TRBJ1-2; D remains ambiguous. This CDR3 region has 13 residues. Trimming shortened V by 7 bases and J by 6 bases, and 15 bases separated the two germline ends. CDR1 is SEHNR and CDR2 is FQNEAQ in the germline V gene (reference sequence). The CDR3 DNA sequence: TGTGCCAGCACCTCATCGGGGATGGATGGCTACACCTTC. It encodes CASTSSGMDGYTF.

The V and J genes are TRBV4-1 and TRBJ2-3, with 8 positions matching TRBD1. This CDR3 spans 16 amino acids. Germline V gene sequence: CDR1 MGHRA, CDR2 YSYEKL. The J segment lost 5 bases and the V segment lost 4 bases, leaving 11 bases of the junction unmatched. The CDR3 region is CASSRIGQGSGDTQYF. CDR3 DNA sequence: TGCGCCAGCAGCCGAATAGGACAGGGCAGTGGAGATACGCAGTATTTT.

This clonotype has just a few counts. The chain has TRBV5-4 and TRBJ1-6; D is unresolved. Germline CDR1 and CDR2: SGHNT and YYREEE (reference sequence). V lost 0 bases and J 9 bases, leaving 10 bases between the germline ends. CDR3 length: 14 residues. CDR3 sequence reads: CASSLAGERSPLHF. CDR3 DNA: TGTGCCAGCAGCTTGGCTGGGGAACGTTCACCCCTCCACTTT. The full variable domain, completed using reference TRBV5-4 and TRBJ1-6, is ETGVTQSPTHLIKTRGQQVTLRCSSQSGHNTVSWYQQALGQGPQFIFQYYREEENGRGNFPPRFSGLQFPNYSSELNVNALELDDSALYLCASSLAGERSPLHFGNGTRLTVT.

The chain carries TRBV16 and TRBJ1-2; 10 nucleotides match TRBD1. The CDR3 length is 15 residues. Germline-derived CDR1 and CDR2 are KGHSY and FQNENV. With 2 bases clipped from V and 3 bases from J, the junction kept 3 bases outside the gene matches. The CDR3 loop is CASSQGTGADYGYTF. As DNA, the CDR3 is TGTGCCAGCAGCCAAGGGACAGGGGCAGACTATGGCTACACCTTC. Based on the CDR3 plus reference TRBV16 and TRBJ1-2, the full variable domain is GEEVAQTPKHLVRGEGQKAKLYCAPIKGHSYVFWYQQVLKNEFKFLISFQNENVFDETGMPKERFSAKCLPNSPCSLEIQATKLEDSAVYFCASSQGTGADYGYTFGSGTRLTVV.

This clonotype came up a few times. The rearrangement uses TRBV7-9 and TRBJ2-5; D perhaps matches TRBD2 (6 bases). Trimming took off 4 bases at V and 2 bases at J, with 17 bases between the two ends. The CDR3 consists of 16 residues. The germline gives CDR1 SEHNR, CDR2 FQNEAQ (reference sequence). The CDR3 DNA is TGTGCCAGCAGCTCGGGGACTCCAATTGAACAAGAGACCCAGTACTTC. Translated, it gives CASSSGTPIEQETQYF.

This clonotype has just one count. The rearrangement uses TRBV11-2 and TRBJ1-1, with 7 bases that match TRBD1. Germline lookup yields CDR1 SGHAT and CDR2 FQNNGV. The CDR3 loop spans 12 amino acids. V lost 3 bases to trimming and J lost 6 bases; unmatched junction nucleotides: 1. The DNA for the CDR3 is TGTGCCAGCAGCTTTGGACAGGCTGAAGCTTTCTTT. Protein product: CASSFGQAEAFF.

To note about this clonotype: A junction end diverges from the germline sequence, so it may reflect a read error. J is TRBJ2-5 and V is TRBV11-2; D is perhaps TRBD1 (6 bases). The J call is in doubt because the DNA end fits TRBJ2-7 better. CDR1 and CDR2 (germline): SGHAT, FQNNGV. CDR3 length: 15 residues. The CDR3 sequence: CVSGLGTGPSYEQYF. The CDR3, as DNA: TGTGTCAGCGGCTTAGGAACAGGGCCGTCCTACGAGCAGTACTTC.

Comment on this clonotype: Germline and junction disagree at one end, which may indicate a read error. The gene calls are TRBV6-5 and TRBJ2-1; 8 bases are shared with TRBD2. From germline, CDR1 is MNHEY and CDR2 SVGAGI. The CDR3 covers 15 residues. This chain's CDR3 is CANSYRAGGVYEQFF. CDR3 in DNA: TGTGCCAACAGTTACAGGGCGGGAGGAGTCTATGAGCAGTTCTTC.

The chain carries TRBV2 and TRBJ2-7; possible D gene TRBD2, 5 bases. The CDR3 runs 13 residues. V gave up 6 bases and J gave up 3 bases, with 12 bases separating them. From germline, CDR1 is SNHLY and CDR2 FYNNEI. DNA of the CDR3: TGTGCCAGCAGGCGAATCGGGGACTACGAGCAGTACTTC. As protein: CASRRIGDYEQYF.